The subject of this entry is one TCR beta chain. In its sample, this clonotype was seen many times. The clone's antigen remains unknown. No base qualities exist here, and no much larger clone lies one base off it. This beta chain is an off-target read within a library intended for alpha chains, so its frequency means little. The source of the sample is a study of spatial heterogeneity in lung cancer (dated by TCRdb to the late 2010s). For the study in its entirety: Beta-chain transcripts were consistently detected in greater numbers than alpha-chain transcripts, which likely reflects a higher abundance of beta-chain transcripts. In the raw uncorrected reads, each unique combination of TCR and UMI appeared on average more than ten times. At surgery, both alpha and beta chains were TCR-sequenced in roughly 200 tumor regions, fewer than 80 matched nontumor lung samples and a few dozen PBMC samples. The study linked features of the TCR repertoire to counts of nonsynonymous mutations, which were determined by whole-exome sequencing of tumor tissue. TCR alpha and beta repertoires were quantitatively compared across multiple tumor regions, matched nontumor lung and blood in non-small cell lung cancer.

Overall study results and their limits: Confirming at a functional level the hypothesis that regional TCRs recognize regional mutations was considered to require additional single-cell paired TCR alpha and beta sequencing.

The library was made by 5' RACE. Reads for this sample came from a NextSeq 500. To allow correction of PCR and sequencing errors, the TCR library protocol tagged every TCR cDNA molecule with a unique molecular identifier. From the authors' description of their analysis: TCR identification, UMI-based error correction and CDR3 extraction were performed with Decombinator tools. Expanded TCRs were defined as those above a frequency of 2 per 1,000, corresponding to the top 1% of the tumor frequency distribution. Rényi diversity was computed with the R vegan package after subsampling each repertoire 100 times to 5,000 TCRs. CDR3 similarity networks were built from amino acid triplet string-kernel similarity, connecting CDR3s with pairwise similarity above 0.82. TCRdb passed the public sequencing reads through fastp at Q25 and MiXCR, retaining productive beta sequences. Identical CDR3 proteins give one entry, which carries the most common genes and DNA. The authors' filters were not applied to this entry. This sample comprises approximately 11,000 distinct CDR3 sequences, 5.5% to 7.5% of them detected only once. The ten largest clones add up to under 13% of the sample.

The sample's time point label is to be understood as: sample taken at primary tumor resection. Whole RNA extracted from tumor and nontumor lung tissue, or from cryopreserved PBMC samples, was used for TCR sequencing without cell sorting. Donors were some 70 patients with early-stage, untreated non-small cell lung cancer from the lung TRACERx cohort. Patients were selected for TCR sequencing only if sufficient RNA was available from at least two tumor regions. Before selection, tumor and adjacent nontumor lung specimens were reviewed by a lung pathologist. Including cysteine and phenylalanine, the CDR3 has 17 amino acids. CDR3 DNA is the only sequence kept; it has 51 bases, read in frame from the first base. Relative to germline, V is missing 2 bases and J is missing 3 bases, with 13 bases of the junction outside any gene match. The germline V gene (reference sequence) sets CDR1 to DFQATT and CDR2 to SNEGSKA.

Source: normal lung tissue next to the tumor, taken at surgery. The chain uses TRBV20-1 and TRBJ1-2; TRBD1 lines up with 9 middle nucleotides. This TCR was sampled from a male donor with early-stage non-small cell lung cancer. The CDR3 loop reads CSARPLISGQGDYGYTF. The sequence in DNA is TGCAGTGCTAGACCCCTCATCTCGGGACAGGGTGACTATGGCTACACCTTC.